The rows below give T cell receptor beta chains drawn from one sample of a study of T cells after yellow fever vaccination. TCRdb reprocessed the 5' RACE reads with MiXCR, giving one entry per CDR3 protein. The sample lists 600,000 to 750,000 distinct CDR3 sequences, over 9% occurring once. The input for sequencing was PBMCs, taken on the day of the yellow fever booster vaccination. The receptors were sampled from a man between 25 and 39 years old who received the YFV17D yellow fever vaccine. Both conserved end residues are part of each CDR3. A D gene is named only where the DNA matches it firmly. Expanded clones get a size class; other rows say once, few or many, or leave the size out.

-	TRBV21-1	TRBJ2-1	few	TGTGCCAGCAGCAAAGACAGGGCCGACCGCTCCTACAATGAGCAGTTCTTC	CASSKDRADRSYNEQFF
TRBD2	TRBV12-3/TRBV12-4	TRBJ2-6	-	TGTGCCAGCAGTTCAGGGACTAGCGGGTATGGGGCCAACGTCCTGACTTTC	CASSSGTSGYGANVLTF
-	TRBV20-1	TRBJ2-5	few	TGCAGTGCTAGAGATCTCGGTACTACGGAGTACTTC	CSARDLGTTEYF
-	TRBV7-2	TRBJ2-1	-	TGTGCCAGCAGCTTTAGCGGTCAACCGAGAAATGAGCAGTTCTTC	CASSFSGQPRNEQFF
-	TRBV12-3/TRBV12-4	TRBJ1-2	-	TGTGCCAGCAGCGGGCTAGGGGGGGACTATGGCTACACCTTC	CASSGLGGDYGYTF
-	TRBV9	TRBJ2-3	few	TGTGCCAGCAGCGTAGTGAGCGGTTACACAGATACGCAGTATTTT	CASSVVSGYTDTQYF
TRBD2	TRBV5-1	TRBJ2-1	many	TGCGCCAGCAGCTCTCGGAGGGCTAGCGGGAGGGCCCCCTACAATGAGCAGTTCTTC	CASSSRRASGRAPYNEQFF
-	TRBV3-1	TRBJ2-1	few	TGTGCCAGCAGCCAAGGACGGACCGGGCATGAGCAGTTCTTC	CASSQGRTGHEQFF
-	TRBV20-1	TRBJ2-1	-	TGCAGTGCTAGTGGCGGGGGCACCAATGAGCAGTTCTTC	CSASGGGTNEQFF
-	TRBV10-2	TRBJ2-5	many	TGCGCCAGCAGGGCTCAGGGGCAGTACCAAGAGACCCAGTACTTC	CASRAQGQYQETQYF
-	TRBV7-9	TRBJ1-1	few	TGTGCCACCAGTGGGGGGACGAACACTGAAGCTTTCTTT	CATSGGTNTEAFF
TRBD1	TRBV20-1	TRBJ2-3	few	TGCAGTGCTACACAGGGGGGAGATACGCAGTATTTT	CSATQGGDTQYF
-	TRBV7-9	TRBJ2-7	-	TGTGCCAGCAGCTTGGTCGGGCTCGGCTCCTACGAGCAGTACTTC	CASSLVGLGSYEQYF
TRBD1	TRBV20-1	TRBJ1-5	-	TGCAGTGCTAGAACCGGACAGGGCTATCAGCCCCAGCATTTT	CSARTGQGYQPQHF
-	TRBV18	TRBJ1-4	few	TGTGCCAGCTCACCTCGGGAAATTAATGAAAAACTGTTTTTT	CASSPREINEKLFF
-	TRBV5-1	TRBJ2-5	few	TGCGCCAGCAGCTTACGGGTGCAAGAGACCCAGTACTTC	CASSLRVQETQYF
-	TRBV30	TRBJ2-3	many	TGTGCCTGGAGTTGGAGCGGCACAGATACGCAGTATTTT	CAWSWSGTDTQYF
-	TRBV29-1	TRBJ2-7	few	TGCAGCGTCTCGTACCTCGACGAGCAGTACTTC	CSVSYLDEQYF
-	TRBV2	TRBJ2-1	-	TGTGCCAGCAGGGTGACAGATGAGCAGTTCTTC	CASRVTDEQFF
TRBD2	TRBV11-2	TRBJ2-5	-	TGTGCCAGCAGCTTCGGCCTAGCGGGGCAAGAGACCCAGTACTTC	CASSFGLAGQETQYF
TRBD2	TRBV20-1	TRBJ2-3	few	TGCAGTGCTAGAGGCACTAGCGGCATTAGCACAGATACGCAGTATTTT	CSARGTSGISTDTQYF
-	TRBV7-6	TRBJ1-3	few	TGTGCCAGCAGCTCATGGGGGACCAGCTCTGGAAACACCATATATTTT	CASSSWGTSSGNTIYF
-	TRBV10-2	TRBJ1-1	few	TGCGCCAGCAGCCCACCATTAGGGAACACTGAAGCTTTCTTT	CASSPPLGNTEAFF
-	TRBV27	TRBJ2-7	-	TGTGCCAGCAGTTCCTTAGCGAGCAACTTGTACGAGCAGTACTTC	CASSSLASNLYEQYF
-	TRBV7-9	TRBJ2-1	few	TGTGCCAGCAGCCCCCTCGAGCAGTTCTTC	CASSPLEQFF
-	TRBV7-2	TRBJ2-3	few	TGTGCCAGCAGCTACACCGGGGCAGATACGCAGTATTTT	CASSYTGADTQYF
TRBD2	TRBV12-3/TRBV12-4	TRBJ2-1	-	TGTGCCCAGGGACTAGCGGGAGGAGAGGTCTGTGTAAATGAGCAGTTCTTC	CAQGLAGGEVCVNEQFF
-	TRBV6-5	TRBJ2-5	-	TGTGCCAGCAGTTACTGGCACAGGCGGGAGACCCAGTACTTC	CASSYWHRRETQYF
-	TRBV12-3/TRBV12-4	TRBJ2-2	few	TGTGCCAGCAGATTCCCCACCGGGGAGCTGTTTTTT	CASRFPTGELFF